The sequence of this T cell receptor beta chain was determined in a study of beta chain features in type 1 diabetes. The study, taken as a whole, reports: Possible PCR preference for shorter templates applied equally to patients and controls. Type 1 diabetes patients had moderately but significantly shorter TCRB CDR3s in all four CD4+ subsets.

This CDR3 is built from 15 residues. Germline values: CDR1 SGHTA, CDR2 FQGNSA. Trimming at V came to 1 base and at J to 13 bases, leaving 14 bases not matched to a gene. To note about this clone: Its antigen is unidentified.

Every isolated RNA sample was fully reverse transcribed, so sequencing captured expressed TCRB transcripts. Generated by immunoSEQ multiplex PCR, the TCRdb table keeps only in-frame clones and is missing some. In the table there are approximately 250,000 clones, roughly 17% of which are singletons. The source of this sequence is a man aged 30 to 45 with type 1 diabetes. Sequencing used naive CD4+ T cells from blood. V gene TRBV7-2 combines with J gene TRBJ1-2; 8 nucleotides agree with TRBD1. CDR3 sequence reads: CASSLEAHRGVGFTF. CDR3 DNA: TGTGCCAGCAGCTTAGAAGCGCACAGGGGGGTCGGTTTCACCTTC.